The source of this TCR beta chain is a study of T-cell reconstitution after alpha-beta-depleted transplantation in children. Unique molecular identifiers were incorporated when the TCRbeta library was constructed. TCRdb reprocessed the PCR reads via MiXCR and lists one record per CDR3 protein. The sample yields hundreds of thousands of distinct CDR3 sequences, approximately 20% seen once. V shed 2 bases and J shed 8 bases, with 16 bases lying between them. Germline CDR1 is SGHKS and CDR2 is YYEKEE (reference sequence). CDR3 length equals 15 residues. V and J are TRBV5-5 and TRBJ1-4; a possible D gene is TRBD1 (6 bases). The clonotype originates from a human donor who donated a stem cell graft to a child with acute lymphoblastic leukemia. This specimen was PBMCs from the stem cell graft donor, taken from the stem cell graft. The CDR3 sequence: CASSLQGMRREKLFF. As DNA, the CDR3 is TGTGCCAGCAGCTTACAGGGTATGCGTCGGGAAAAACTGTTTTTT.